The clone carrying this T cell receptor beta chain showed up many times. Researchers prepared the TCRbeta library using unique molecular identifiers, the study reports. TCRdb itself ran the PCR reads through MiXCR, one entry per CDR3 protein. In the table there are roughly 220,000 distinct CDR3 sequences, around 11% of which are singletons. The sample is drawn from a study of T-cell reconstitution after alpha-beta-depleted transplantation in children. Trimming removed 8 bases at V and 4 bases at J, with 9 bases between. CDR3 length: 11 residues. Germline V gene data show CDR1 as MNHEY and CDR2 as SMNVEV (reference sequence).

The sequence came from a human donor who donated a stem cell graft to a child with acute lymphoblastic leukemia. The chain combines TRBV27 with TRBJ2-7; D is unresolved. The sequenced sample was PBMCs from the stem cell graft donor, obtained from the stem cell graft. CDR3 in amino acids: CASQDGYEQYF. The CDR3 DNA is TGTGCCAGCCAAGATGGTTACGAGCAGTACTTC.